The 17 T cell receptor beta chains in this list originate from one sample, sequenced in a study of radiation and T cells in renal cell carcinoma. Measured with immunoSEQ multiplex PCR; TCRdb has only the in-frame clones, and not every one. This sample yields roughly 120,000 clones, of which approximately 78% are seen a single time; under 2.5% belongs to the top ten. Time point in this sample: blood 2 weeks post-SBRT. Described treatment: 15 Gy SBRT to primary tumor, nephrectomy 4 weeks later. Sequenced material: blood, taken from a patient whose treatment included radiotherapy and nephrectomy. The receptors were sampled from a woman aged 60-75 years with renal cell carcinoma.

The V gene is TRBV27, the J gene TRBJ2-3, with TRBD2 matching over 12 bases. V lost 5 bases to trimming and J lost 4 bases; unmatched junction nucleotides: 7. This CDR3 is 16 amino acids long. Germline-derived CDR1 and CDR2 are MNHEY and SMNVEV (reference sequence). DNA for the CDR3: TGTGCCAGCAGTGACCTAGCGGGAGGGCCGGCAGATACGCAGTATTTT. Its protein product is CASSDLAGGPADTQYF.

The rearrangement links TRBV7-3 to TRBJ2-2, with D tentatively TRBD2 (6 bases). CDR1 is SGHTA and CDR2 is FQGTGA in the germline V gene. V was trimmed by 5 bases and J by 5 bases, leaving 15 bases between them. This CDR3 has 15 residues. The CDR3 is CASSKGPEGTGELFF. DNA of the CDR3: TGTGCCAGCAGCAAAGGGCCGGAGGGGACCGGGGAGCTGTTTTTT.

The CDR3 sequence is CASSPSRGVSRETQYF. DNA of the CDR3: TGTGCCAGCAGCCCCTCACGGGGGGTCTCTCGAGAGACCCAGTACTTC. The rearrangement links TRBV7-9 to TRBJ2-5; 7 nucleotides agree with TRBD2. Germline V gene data show CDR1 as SEHNR and CDR2 as FQNEAQ (reference sequence). Germline trimming cut 5 bases from V and 4 bases from J; bases unmatched to any gene: 13. This CDR3 is built from 16 residues.

The DNA of the CDR3 is TGTGCCAGCAGCTTAGTCGGGACCAATCCCCACAATGAGCAGTTCTTC. As protein: CASSLVGTNPHNEQFF. J is TRBJ2-1 and V is TRBV7-9; TRBD1 or TRBD2 may be the D gene (5 bases each). The length of the CDR3 is 16 residues. CDR1 and CDR2 from the germline V gene are SEHNR and FQNEAQ (reference sequence). Trimming left V 1 base short and J 5 bases short, with 15 bases between.

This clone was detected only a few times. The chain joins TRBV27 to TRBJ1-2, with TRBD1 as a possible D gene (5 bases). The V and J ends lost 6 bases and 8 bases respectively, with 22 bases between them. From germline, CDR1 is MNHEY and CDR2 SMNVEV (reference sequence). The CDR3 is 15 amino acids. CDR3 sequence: CASRRARDAPSGYTF. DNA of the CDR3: TGTGCCAGCAGGCGAGCTAGGGACGCTCCGTCGGGCTACACCTTC.

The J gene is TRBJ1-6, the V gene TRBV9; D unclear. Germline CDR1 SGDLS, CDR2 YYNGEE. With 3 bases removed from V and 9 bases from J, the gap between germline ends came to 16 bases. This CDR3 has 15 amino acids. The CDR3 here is CASSARHSTGSPLHF. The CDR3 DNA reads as TGTGCCAGCAGCGCGAGACACTCCACCGGTTCACCCCTCCACTTT.

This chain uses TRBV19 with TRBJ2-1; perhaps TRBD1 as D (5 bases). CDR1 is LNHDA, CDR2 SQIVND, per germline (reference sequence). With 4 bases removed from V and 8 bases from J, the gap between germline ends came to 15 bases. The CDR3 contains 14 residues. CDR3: CASSTRVSPHEQFF. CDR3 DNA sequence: TGTGCCAGTAGTACCAGGGTTTCACCCCATGAGCAGTTCTTC.

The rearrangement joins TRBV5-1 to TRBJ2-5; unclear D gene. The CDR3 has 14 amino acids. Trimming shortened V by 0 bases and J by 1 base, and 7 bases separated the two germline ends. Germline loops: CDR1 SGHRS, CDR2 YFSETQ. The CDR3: CASSLAKTQETQYF. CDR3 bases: TGCGCCAGCAGCTTGGCCAAGACCCAAGAGACCCAGTACTTC.

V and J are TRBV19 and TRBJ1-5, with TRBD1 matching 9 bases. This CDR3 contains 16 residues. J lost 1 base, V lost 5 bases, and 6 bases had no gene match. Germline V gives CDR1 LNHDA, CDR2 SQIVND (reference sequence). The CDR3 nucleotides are TGTGCCAGTAGTCAACGGGGACAGGGAAGCAATCAGCCCCAGCATTTT. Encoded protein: CASSQRGQGSNQPQHF.

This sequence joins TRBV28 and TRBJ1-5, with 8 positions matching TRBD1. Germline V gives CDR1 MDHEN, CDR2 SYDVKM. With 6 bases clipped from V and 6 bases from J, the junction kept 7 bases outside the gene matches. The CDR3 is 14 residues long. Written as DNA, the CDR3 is TGTGCCAGCAGCCGGACAGGGTCAGCTCAGCCCCAGCATTTT. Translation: CASSRTGSAQPQHF.

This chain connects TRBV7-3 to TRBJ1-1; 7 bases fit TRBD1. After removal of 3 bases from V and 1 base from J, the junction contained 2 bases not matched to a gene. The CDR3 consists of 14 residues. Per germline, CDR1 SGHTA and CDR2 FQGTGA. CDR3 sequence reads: CASSLTGRNTEAFF. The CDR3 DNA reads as TGTGCCAGCAGCTTGACAGGGAGGAACACTGAAGCTTTCTTT.

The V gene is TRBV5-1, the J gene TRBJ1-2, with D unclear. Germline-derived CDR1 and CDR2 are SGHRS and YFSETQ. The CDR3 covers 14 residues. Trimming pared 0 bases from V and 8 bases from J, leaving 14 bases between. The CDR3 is CASSLDVGLGGYTF. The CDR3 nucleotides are TGCGCCAGCAGCTTGGATGTGGGGTTGGGCGGCTACACCTTC.

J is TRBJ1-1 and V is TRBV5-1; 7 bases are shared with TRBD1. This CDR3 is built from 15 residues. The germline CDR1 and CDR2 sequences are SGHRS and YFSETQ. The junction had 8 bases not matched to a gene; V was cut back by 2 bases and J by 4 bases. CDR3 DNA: TGCGCCAGCAGCTTAAGACAGGGAAGGGGCACTGAAGCTTTCTTT. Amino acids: CASSLRQGRGTEAFF.

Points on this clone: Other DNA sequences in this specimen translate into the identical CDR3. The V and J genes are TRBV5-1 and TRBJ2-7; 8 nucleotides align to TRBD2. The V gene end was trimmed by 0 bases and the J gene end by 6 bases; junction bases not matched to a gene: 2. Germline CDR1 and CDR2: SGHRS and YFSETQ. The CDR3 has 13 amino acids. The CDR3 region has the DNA TGCGCCAGCAGCTTGGGCCTAGCGGGCGAGCAGTACTTC. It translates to CASSLGLAGEQYF.

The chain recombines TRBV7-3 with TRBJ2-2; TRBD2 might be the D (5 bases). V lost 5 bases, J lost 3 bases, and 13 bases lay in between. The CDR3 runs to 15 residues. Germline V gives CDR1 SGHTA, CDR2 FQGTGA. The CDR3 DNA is TGTGCCAGCAGCCAGGACTCCCTCGACACCGGGGAGCTGTTTTTT. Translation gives CASSQDSLDTGELFF.

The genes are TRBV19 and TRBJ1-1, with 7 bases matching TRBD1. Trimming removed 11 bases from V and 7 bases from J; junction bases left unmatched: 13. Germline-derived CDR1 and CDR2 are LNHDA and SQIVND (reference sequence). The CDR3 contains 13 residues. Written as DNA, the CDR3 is TGTGCCTCCCGCGGAGGGGGCATGGATGAAGCTTTCTTT. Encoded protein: CASRGGGMDEAFF.

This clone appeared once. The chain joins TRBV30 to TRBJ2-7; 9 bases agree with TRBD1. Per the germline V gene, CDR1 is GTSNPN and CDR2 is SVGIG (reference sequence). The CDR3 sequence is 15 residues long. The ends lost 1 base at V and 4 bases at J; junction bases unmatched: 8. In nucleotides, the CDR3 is TGTGCCTGGAGTGCCCAGGACAGGGGCATATACGAGCAGTACTTC. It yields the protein CAWSAQDRGIYEQYF.